The present T cell receptor beta chain was sequenced within a study of post-analysis software for immune sequencing data. Points from the study as a whole: Relative to controls, patients had 5 or 6 TRBV segments at higher frequency, with TRBV5-6, TRBV5-1 and TRBV20-1 among these.

There are many counts of this clonotype. Its antigen is not known. Each TCR beta cDNA library carried unique molecular identifiers. TCRdb re-analysed the PCR reads in MiXCR, keeping a single row per CDR3 protein. The sample includes some 690,000 distinct CDR3 sequences, approximately 30% of them seen just once. The CDR3 spans 15 residues. The germline gives CDR1 MNHNS, CDR2 SASEGT. The ends were cut back, 2 bases at V and 5 bases at J, with 15 bases in the middle. This TCR was sampled from a girl aged 10 to 17 with multiple sclerosis. The sample taken for sequencing was blood. J is TRBJ2-5 and V is TRBV6-1; the D call may be TRBD1 or TRBD2 (5 bases each). CDR3 in DNA: TGTGCCAGCAGTGAACACAATCAGGGAGTGGAGACCCAGTACTTC. Residues: CASSEHNQGVETQYF.